This record concerns one T cell receptor beta chain sequence. The antigen it recognizes is unknown. The input lacks base qualities; no much larger clone sits a single base away. Trimming leaves V shorter by 9 bases and J shorter by 3 bases, with the junction holding 2 bases beyond the gene matches. The CDR3, from cysteine to phenylalanine, totals 13 residues. The kept DNA is CDR3 alone, 39 bases in frame from the first base. The germline V gene provides CDR1 KGHDR and CDR2 SFDVKD. TCRdb lists the instrument as Illumina HiSeq 2500. TCR beta libraries were prepared by quantitative 5'-RACE with molecular barcodes. The published analysis was carried out like this. A new computational method, built on a probabilistic model of VDJ rearrangement, was used to identify disease-linked TCR variants. TCRdb itself trimmed the public reads at Q25 with fastp, ran MiXCR and retained productive beta chains. Duplicate CDR3 protein sequences are folded into a single record with the most common DNA and genes. The V and J calls were not made by the authors but by TCRdb's processing. Counted in this sample were over 400,000 distinct CDR3 sequences; 25% to 30% of them appeared once. The ten biggest clones cover 0.89% of the sample.

These data come from a study of CD8 T cells in ankylosing spondylitis listed by TCRdb under 2017. Looking at the study overall: T cell receptor beta repertoires were profiled in healthy donors and ankylosing spondylitis patients so that disease-linked TCR variants could be found. The full study cohort was made up of about 24 ankylosing spondylitis patients and over 90 healthy donors. Samples of peripheral blood were taken, and for ankylosing spondylitis patients, synovial fluid was collected as well. Broader findings and caveats from the paper: Blood from ankylosing spondylitis patients appeared to be characterized by a TCR beta motif made up of under ten highly homologous amino acid variants. A CD8+ phenotype was shown by the disease-linked clones, which were found at relatively low frequencies in peripheral blood. According to the report, matched synovial fluid samples from ankylosing spondylitis patients were significantly enriched for the disease-linked clones. Some motif variants were previously reported in synovial fluid and blood of reactive arthritis patients, suggesting common disease-initiation mechanisms.

This receptor was obtained from a male donor with ankylosing spondylitis. The rearranged chain carries TRBV24-1 and TRBJ1-3, with 9 bases in between that match TRBD1. Material for sequencing was blood, either unsorted or a sorted T cell fraction (not recorded which). The encoded CDR3 is CATGTGNGNTIYF. In nucleotide form, the sequence is TGTGCCACCGGGACAGGGAATGGAAACACCATATATTTT.